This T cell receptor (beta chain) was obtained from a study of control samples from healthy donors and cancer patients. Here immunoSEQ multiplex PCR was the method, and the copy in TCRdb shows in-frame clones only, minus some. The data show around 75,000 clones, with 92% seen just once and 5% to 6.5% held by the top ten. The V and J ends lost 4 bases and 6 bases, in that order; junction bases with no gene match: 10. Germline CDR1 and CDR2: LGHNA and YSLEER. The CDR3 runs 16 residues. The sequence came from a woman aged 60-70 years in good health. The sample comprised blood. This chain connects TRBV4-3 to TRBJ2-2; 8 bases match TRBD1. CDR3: CASSLFDRGGSGELFF. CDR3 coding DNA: TGCGCCAGCAGCCTCTTCGACAGGGGCGGGTCCGGGGAGCTGTTTTTT.